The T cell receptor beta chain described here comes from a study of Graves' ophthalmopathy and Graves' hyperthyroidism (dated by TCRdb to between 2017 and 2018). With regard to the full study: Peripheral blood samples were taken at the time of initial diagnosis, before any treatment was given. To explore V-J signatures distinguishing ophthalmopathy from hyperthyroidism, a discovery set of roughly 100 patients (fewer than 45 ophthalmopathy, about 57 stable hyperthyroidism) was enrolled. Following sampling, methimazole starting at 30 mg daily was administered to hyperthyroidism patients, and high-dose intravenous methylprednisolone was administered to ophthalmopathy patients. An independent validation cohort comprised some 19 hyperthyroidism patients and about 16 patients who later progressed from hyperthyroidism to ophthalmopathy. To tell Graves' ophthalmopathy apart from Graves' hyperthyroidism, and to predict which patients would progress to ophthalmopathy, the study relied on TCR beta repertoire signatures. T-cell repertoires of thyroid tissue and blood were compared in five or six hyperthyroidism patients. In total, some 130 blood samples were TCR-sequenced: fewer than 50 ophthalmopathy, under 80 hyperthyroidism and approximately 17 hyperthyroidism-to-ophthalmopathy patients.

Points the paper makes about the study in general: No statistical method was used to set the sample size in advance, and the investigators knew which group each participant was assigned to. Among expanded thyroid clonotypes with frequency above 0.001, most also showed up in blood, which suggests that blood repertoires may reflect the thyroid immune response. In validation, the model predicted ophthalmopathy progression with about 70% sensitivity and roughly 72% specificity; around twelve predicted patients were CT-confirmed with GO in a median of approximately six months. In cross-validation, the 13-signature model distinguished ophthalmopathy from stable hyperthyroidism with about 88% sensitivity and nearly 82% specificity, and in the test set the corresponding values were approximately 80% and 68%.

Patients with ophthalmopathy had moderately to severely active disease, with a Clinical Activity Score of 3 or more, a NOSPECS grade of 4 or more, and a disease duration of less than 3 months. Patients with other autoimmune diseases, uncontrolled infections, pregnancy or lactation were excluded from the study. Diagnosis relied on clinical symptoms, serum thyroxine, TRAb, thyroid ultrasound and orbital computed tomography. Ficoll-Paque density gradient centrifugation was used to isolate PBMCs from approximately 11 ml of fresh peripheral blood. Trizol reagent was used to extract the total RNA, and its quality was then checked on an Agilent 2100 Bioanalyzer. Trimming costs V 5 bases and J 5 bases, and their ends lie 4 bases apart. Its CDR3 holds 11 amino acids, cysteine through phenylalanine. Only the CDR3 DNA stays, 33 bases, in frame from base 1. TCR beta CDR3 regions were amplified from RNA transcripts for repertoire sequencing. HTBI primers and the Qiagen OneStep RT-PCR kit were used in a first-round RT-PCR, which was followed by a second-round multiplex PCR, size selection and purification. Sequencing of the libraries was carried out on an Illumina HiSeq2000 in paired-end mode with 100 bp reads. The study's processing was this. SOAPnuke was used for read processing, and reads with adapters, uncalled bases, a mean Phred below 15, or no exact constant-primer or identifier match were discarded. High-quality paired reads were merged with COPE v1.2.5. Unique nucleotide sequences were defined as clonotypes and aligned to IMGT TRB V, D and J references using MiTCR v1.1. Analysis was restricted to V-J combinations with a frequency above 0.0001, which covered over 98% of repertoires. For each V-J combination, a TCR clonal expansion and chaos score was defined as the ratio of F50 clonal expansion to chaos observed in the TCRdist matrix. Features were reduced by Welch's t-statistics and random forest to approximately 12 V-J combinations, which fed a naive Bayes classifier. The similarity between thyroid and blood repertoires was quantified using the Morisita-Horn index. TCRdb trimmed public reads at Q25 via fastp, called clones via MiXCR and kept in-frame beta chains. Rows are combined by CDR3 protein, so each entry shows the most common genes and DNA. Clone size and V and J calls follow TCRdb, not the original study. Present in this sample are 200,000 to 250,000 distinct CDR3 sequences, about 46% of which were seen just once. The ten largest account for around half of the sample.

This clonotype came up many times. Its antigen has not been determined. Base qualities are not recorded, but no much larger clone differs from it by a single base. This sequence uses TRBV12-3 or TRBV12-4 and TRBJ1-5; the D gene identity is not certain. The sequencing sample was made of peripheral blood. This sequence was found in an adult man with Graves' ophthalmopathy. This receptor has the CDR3 CASSTHQPQHF. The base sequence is TGTGCCAGCAGTACCCATCAGCCCCAGCATTTT.